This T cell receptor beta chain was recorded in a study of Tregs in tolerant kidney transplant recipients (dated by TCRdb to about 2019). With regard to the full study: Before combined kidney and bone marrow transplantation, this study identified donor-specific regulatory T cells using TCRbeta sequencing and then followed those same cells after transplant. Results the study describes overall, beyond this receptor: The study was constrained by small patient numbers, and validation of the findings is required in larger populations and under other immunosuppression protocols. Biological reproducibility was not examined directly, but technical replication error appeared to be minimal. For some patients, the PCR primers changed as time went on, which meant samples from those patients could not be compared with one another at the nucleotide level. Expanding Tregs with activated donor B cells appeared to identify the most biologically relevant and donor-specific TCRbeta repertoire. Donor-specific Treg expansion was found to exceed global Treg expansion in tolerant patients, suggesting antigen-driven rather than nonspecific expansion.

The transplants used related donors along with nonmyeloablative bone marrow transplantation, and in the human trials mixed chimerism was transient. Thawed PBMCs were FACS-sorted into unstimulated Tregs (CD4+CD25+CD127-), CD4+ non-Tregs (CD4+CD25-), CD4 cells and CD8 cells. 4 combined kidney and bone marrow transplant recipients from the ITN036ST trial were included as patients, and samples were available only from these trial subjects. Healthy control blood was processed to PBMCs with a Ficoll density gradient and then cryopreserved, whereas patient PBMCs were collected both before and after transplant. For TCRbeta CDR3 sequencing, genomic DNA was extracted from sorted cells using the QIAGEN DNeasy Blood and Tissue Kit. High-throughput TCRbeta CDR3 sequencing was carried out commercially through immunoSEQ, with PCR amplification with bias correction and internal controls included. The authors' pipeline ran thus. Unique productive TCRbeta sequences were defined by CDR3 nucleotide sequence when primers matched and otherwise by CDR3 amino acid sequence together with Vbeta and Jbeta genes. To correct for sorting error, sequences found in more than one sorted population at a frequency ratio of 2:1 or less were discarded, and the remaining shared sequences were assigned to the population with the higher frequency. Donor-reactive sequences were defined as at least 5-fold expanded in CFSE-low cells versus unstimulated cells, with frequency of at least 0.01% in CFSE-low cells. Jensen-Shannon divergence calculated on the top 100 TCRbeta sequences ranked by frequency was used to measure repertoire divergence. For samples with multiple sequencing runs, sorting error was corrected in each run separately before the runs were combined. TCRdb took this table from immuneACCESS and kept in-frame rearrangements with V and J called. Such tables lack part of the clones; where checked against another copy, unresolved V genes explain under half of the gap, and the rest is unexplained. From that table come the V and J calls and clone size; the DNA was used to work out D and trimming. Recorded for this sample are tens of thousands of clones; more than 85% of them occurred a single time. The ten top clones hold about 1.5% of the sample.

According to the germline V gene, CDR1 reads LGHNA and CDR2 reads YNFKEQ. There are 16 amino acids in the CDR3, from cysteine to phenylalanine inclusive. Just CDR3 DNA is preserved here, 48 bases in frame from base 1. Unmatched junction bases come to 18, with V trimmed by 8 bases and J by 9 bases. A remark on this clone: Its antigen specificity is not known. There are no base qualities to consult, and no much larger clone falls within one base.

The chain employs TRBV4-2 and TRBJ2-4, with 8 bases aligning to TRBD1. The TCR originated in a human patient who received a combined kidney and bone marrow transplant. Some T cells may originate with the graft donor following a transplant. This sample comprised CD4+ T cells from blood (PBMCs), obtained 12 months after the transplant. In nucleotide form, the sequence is TGTGCCAGCGCCCGGATGGGCAGGGGGCAAGTTGTCATTCAGTACTTC. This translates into CASARMGRGQVVIQYF.